This T cell receptor (beta chain) appears in the sequencing data of a study of T cell repertoires in cytomegalovirus infection. The germline V gene encodes CDR1 SNHLY and CDR2 FYNNEI. J was trimmed by 2 bases and V by 6 bases; bases with no gene match: 10. This CDR3 contains 17 residues. Each CDR3 protein is one row after TCRdb ran MiXCR on the reads. The sample lists over 150,000 distinct CDR3 sequences; about 20% were seen once. The chain carries TRBV2 and TRBJ1-5; 10 bases are a match to TRBD1. What was sequenced was PBMCs. This clonotype was obtained from a human donor in good health (CMV status not recorded). Some clones in this sample may be carry-over from other donors' samples. The DNA of the CDR3 is TGTGCCAGCAGCGGCCCCGGGACAGGGGCAGGCAATCAGCCCCAGCATTTT. This sequence encodes CASSGPGTGAGNQPQHF.